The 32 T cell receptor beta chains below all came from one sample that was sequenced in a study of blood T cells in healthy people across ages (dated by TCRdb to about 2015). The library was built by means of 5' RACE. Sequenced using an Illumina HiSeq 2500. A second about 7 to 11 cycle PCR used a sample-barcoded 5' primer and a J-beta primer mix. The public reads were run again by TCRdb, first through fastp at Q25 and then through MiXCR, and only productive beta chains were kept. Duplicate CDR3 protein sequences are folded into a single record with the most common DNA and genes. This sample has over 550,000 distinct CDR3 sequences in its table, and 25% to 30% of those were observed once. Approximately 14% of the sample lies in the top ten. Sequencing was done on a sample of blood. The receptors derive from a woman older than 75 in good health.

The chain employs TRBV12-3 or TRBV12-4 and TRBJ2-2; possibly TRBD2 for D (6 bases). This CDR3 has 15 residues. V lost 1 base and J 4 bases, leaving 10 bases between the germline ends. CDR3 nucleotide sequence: TGTGCCAGCAGTTTAGGGGGACTTAGCACCGGGGAGCTGTTTTTT. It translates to CASSLGGLSTGELFF.

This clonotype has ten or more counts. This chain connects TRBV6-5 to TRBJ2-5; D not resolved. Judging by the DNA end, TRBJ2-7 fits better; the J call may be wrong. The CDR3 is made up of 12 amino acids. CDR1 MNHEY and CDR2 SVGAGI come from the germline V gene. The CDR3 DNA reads TGTGCCAGCAGTTACTCGGGGTCCGAGCAGTACTTC. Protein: CASSYSGSEQYF.

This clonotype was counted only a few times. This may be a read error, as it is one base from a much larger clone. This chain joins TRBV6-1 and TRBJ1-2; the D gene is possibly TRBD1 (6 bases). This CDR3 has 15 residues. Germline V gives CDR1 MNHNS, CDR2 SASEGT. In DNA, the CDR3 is TGTGCCAGCAGTGAACAGGGGCCCACTAACGATGGCTACACCTTC. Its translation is CASSEQGPTNDGYTF.

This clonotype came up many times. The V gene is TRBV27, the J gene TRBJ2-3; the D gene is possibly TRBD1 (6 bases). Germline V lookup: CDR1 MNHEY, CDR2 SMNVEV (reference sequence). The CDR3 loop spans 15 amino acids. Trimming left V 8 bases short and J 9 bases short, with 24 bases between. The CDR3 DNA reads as TGTGCCAGCCGACGCGACAGGTTTGTTCTGGGGACGCAGTATTTT. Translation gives CASRRDRFVLGTQYF.

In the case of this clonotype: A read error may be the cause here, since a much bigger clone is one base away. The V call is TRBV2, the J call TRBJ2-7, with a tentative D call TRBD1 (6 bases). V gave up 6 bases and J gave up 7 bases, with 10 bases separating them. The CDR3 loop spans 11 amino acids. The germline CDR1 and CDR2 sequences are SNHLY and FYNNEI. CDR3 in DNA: TGTGCCAGCAGCGGACAGAATGAGCAGTACTTC. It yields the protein CASSGQNEQYF.

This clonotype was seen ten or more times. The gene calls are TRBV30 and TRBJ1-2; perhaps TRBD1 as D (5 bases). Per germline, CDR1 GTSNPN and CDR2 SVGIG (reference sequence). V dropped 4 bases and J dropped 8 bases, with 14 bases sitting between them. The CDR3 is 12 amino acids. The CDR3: CAWTLGQGGYTF. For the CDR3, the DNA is TGTGCCTGGACCCTTGGGCAGGGCGGCTACACCTTC.

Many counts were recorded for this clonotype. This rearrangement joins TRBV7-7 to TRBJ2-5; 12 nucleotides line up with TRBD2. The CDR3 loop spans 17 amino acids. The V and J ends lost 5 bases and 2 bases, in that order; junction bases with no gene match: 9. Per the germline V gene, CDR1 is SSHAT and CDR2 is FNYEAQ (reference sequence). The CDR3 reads CASSPSRLAGGQETQYF. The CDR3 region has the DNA TGTGCCAGCAGCCCCAGTCGGCTAGCGGGGGGGCAAGAGACCCAGTACTTC.

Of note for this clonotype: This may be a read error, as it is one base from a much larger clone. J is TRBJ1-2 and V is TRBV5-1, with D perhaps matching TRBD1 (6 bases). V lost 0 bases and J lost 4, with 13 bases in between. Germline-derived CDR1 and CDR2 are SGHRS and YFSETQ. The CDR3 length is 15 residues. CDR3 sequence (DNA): TGCGCCAGCAGCTTGGCTGCAGGGGATGGCTATGGCTACACCTTC. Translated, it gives CASSLAAGDGYGYTF.

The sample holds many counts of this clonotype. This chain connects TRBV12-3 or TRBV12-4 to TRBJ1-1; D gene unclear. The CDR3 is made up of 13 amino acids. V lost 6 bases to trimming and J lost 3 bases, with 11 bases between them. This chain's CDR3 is CASRYVGDTEAFF. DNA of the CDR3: TGTGCCAGCAGGTACGTCGGAGACACTGAAGCTTTCTTT.

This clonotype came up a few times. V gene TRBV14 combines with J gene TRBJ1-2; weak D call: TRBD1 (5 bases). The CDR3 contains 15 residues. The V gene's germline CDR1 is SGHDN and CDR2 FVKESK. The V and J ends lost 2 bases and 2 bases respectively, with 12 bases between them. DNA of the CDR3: TGTGCCAGCAGCCAATTTGGCAGGGAGAACTATGGCTACACCTTC. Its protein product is CASSQFGRENYGYTF. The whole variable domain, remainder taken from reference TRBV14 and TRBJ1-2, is EAGVTQFPSHSVIEKGQTVTLRCDPISGHDNLYWYRRVMGKEIKFLLHFVKESKQDESGMPNNRFLAERTGGTYSTLKVQPAELEDSGVYFCASSQFGRENYGYTFGSGTRLTVV.

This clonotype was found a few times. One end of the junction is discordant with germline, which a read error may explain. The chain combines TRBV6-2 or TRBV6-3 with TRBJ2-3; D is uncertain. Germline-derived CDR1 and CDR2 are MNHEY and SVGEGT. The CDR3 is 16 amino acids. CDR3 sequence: CASTLGVRIVGDAQYF. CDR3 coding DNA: TGTGCCAGCACCCTGGGCGTGCGGATCGTCGGAGATGCGCAGTATTTT.

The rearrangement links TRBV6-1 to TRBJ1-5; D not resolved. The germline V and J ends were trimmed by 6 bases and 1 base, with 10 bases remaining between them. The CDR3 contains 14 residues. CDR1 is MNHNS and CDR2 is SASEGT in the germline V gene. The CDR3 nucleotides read TGTGCCAGCAGAGCAGCGAGAAGCAATCAGCCCCAGCATTTT. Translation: CASRAARSNQPQHF.

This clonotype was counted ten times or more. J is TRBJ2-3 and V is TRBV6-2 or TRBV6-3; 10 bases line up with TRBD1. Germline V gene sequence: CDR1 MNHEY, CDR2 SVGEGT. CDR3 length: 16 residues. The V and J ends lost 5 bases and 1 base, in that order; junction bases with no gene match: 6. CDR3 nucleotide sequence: TGTGCCAGCAGTCGAATTGGGACAGGGGGCACAGATACGCAGTATTTT. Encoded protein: CASSRIGTGGTDTQYF.

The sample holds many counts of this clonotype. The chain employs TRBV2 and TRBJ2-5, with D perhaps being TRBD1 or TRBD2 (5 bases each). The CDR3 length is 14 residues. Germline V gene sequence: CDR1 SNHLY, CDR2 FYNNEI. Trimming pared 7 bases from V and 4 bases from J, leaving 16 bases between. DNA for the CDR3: TGTGCCAGCATTAGAGCAGGGAGAGGAGAGACCCAGTACTTC. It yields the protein CASIRAGRGETQYF.

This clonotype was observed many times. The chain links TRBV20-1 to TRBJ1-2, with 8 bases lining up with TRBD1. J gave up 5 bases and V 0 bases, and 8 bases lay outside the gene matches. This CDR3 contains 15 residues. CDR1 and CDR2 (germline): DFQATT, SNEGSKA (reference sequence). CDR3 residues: CSARDQTGGSYGYTF. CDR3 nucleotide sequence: TGCAGTGCTAGAGATCAAACAGGGGGATCGTATGGCTACACCTTC.

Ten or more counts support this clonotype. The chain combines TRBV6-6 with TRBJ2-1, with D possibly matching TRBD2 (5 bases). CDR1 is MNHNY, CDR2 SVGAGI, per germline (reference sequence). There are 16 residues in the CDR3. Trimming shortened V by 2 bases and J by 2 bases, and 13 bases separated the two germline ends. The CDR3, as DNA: TGTGCCAGCAGTTACCGGCGGGCCCTCACCTACAATGAGCAGTTCTTC. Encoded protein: CASSYRRALTYNEQFF.

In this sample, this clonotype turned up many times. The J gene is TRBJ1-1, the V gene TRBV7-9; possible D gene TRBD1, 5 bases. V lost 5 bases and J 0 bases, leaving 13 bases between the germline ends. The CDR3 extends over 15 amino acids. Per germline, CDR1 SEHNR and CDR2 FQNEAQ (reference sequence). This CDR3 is CASSQGVGLNTEAFF. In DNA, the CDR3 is TGTGCCAGCAGCCAAGGGGTGGGCTTGAACACTGAAGCTTTCTTT.

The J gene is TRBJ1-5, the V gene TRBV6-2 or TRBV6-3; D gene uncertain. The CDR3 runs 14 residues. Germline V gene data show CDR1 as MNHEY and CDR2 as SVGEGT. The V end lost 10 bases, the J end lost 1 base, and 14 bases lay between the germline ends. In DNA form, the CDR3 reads TGTGCCAACAGACCGTCCGTAAGCAATCAGCCCCAGCATTTT. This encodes CANRPSVSNQPQHF.

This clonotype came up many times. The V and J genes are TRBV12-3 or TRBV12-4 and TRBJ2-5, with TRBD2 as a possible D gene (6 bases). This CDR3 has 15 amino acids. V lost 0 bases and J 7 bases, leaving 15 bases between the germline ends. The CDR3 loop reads CASSLASEGRGTQYF. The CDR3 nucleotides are TGTGCCAGCAGTTTAGCGTCGGAGGGGCGAGGGACCCAGTACTTC.

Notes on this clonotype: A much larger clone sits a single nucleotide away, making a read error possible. CDR3 residues: CASSLARLGTSGSYEQYF. The CDR3 DNA reads TGTGCCAGCAGCTTAGCGCGACTCGGGACTAGCGGGTCCTACGAGCAGTACTTC. This chain joins TRBV7-9 and TRBJ2-4; 12 bases map to TRBD2. The J call is uncertain, as TRBJ2-7 better fits the DNA end. The CDR3 runs 18 residues. The germline gives CDR1 SEHNR, CDR2 FQNEAQ (reference sequence).

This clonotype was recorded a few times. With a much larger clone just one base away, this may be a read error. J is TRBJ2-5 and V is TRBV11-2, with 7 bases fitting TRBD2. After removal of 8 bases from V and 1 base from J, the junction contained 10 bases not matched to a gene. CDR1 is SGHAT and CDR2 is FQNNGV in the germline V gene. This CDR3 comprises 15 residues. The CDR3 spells CASGSQAGLQETQYF. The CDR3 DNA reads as TGTGCCAGCGGCTCCCAAGCGGGACTCCAAGAGACCCAGTACTTC.

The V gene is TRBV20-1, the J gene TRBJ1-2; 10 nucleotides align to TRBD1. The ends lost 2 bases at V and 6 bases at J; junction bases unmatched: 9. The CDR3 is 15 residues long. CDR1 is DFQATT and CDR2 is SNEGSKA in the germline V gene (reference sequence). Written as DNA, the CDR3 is TGCAGTGCTAGACCGTTCACCGGGACAGGGGATGGCTACACCTTC. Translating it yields CSARPFTGTGDGYTF.

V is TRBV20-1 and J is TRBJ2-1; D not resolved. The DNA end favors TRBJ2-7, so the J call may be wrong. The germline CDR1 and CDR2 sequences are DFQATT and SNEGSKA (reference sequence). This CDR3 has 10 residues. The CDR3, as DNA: TGCAGTGCTGAGATGTATGAGCAGTACTTC. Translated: CSAEMYEQYF.

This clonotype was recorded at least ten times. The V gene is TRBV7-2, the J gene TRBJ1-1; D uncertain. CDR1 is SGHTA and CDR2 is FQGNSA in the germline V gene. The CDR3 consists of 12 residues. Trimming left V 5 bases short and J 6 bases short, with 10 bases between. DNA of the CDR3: TGTGCCAGCAGCCCCTCGGTAGCTGAAGCTTTCTTT. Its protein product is CASSPSVAEAFF.

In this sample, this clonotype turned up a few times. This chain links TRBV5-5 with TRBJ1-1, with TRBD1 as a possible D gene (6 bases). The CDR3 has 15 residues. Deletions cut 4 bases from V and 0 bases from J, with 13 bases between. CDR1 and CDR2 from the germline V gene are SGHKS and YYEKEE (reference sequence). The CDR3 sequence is CASSRGQVMNTEAFF. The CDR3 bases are TGTGCCAGCAGCCGGGGACAAGTTATGAACACTGAAGCTTTCTTT.

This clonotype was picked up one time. The CDR3 sequence: CASSQEERGVSYEQYF. The CDR3 region has the DNA TGCGCCAGCAGCCAAGAAGAGCGGGGGGTATCCTACGAGCAGTACTTC. The chain carries TRBV4-1 and TRBJ2-7, with 9 bases aligning to TRBD2. With 0 bases clipped from V and 1 base from J, the junction kept 4 bases outside the gene matches. CDR1 is MGHRA, CDR2 YSYEKL, per germline. The CDR3 has 16 amino acids.

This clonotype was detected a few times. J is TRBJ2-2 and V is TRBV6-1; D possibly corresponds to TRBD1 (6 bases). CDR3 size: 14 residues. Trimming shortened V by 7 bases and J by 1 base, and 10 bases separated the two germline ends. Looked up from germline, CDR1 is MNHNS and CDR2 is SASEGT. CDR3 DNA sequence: TGTGCCAGCAAGACAGGTCGGAACACCGGGGAGCTGTTTTTT. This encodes CASKTGRNTGELFF.

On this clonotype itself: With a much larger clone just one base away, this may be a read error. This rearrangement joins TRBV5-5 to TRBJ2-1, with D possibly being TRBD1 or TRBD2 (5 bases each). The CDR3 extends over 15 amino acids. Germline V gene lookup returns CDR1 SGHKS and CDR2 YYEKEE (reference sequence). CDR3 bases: TGTACCAGCATCCAGTCAGGGAGCTCCTACAATGAGCAGTTCTTC. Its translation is CTSIQSGSSYNEQFF. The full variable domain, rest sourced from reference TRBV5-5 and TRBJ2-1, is DAGVTQSPTHLIKTRGQQVTLRCSPISGHKSVSWYQQVLGQGPQFIFQYYEKEERGRGNFPDRFSARQFPNYSSELNVNALLLGDSALYLCTSIQSGSSYNEQFFGPGTRLTVL.

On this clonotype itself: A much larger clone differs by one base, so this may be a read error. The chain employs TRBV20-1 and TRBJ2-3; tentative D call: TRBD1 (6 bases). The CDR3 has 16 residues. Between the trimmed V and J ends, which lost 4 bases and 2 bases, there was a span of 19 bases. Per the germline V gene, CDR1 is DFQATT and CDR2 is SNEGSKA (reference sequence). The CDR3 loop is CSATVTAGDITDTQYF. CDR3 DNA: TGCAGTGCTACTGTCACCGCAGGGGACATCACAGATACGCAGTATTTT.

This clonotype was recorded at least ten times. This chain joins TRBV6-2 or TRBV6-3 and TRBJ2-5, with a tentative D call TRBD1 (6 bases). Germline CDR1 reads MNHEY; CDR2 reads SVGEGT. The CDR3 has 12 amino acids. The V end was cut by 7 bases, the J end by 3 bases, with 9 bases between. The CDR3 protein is CASKPGEETQYF. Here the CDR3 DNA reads TGTGCCAGCAAACCAGGGGAAGAGACCCAGTACTTC.

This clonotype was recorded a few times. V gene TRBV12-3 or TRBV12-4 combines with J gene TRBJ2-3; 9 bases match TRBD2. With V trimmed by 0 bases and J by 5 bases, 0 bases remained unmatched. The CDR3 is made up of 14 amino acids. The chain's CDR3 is CASSLAAGGDTQYF. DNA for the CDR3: TGTGCCAGCAGTTTAGCAGCGGGAGGAGATACGCAGTATTTT.

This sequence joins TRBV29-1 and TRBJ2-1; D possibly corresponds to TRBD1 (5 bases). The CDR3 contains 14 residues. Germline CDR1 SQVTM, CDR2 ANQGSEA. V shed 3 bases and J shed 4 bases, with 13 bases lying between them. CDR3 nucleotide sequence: TGCAGCGTTGATCTGGCAGGGTCTTACAATGAGCAGTTCTTC. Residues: CSVDLAGSYNEQFF.